A selection of T cell receptor beta chains follows, all from one sample in a study of response to subunit inactivated influenza vaccine. One entry per CDR3 protein, called by TCRdb with MiXCR from the RT-PCR reads. The sample shows about 610,000 distinct CDR3 sequences, 11% to 15% of them seen only once. The starting material was PBMCs from blood, obtained about 12 days after vaccination. The source of these receptors is a man between 50 and 59 years old who received an inactivated influenza vaccine. Both conserved end residues are part of each CDR3. The D gene is left open where the match is weak.

J,V,D,CDR3
TRBJ1-1,TRBV24-1,-,CASRRGENTEAFF
TRBJ1-6,TRBV2,-,CASRTVSNSPLHF
TRBJ2-3,TRBV11-2,TRBD1,CASSNLDRVRTDTQYF
TRBJ2-1,TRBV5-6,-,CASHRRDEQFF
TRBJ2-3,TRBV2,TRBD1,CASRPGQGVTDTQYF
TRBJ2-2,TRBV7-9,TRBD1,CASSEGALSTGELFF
TRBJ2-1,TRBV12-3/TRBV12-4,-,CAVRSYNEQFF
TRBJ1-2,TRBV9,TRBD1,CASSVGTGEYGGYTF
TRBJ1-1,TRBV20-1,-,CSARDFRRNTEAFF
TRBJ2-4,TRBV5-4,-,CASSPQGAKNIQYF
TRBJ1-4,TRBV18,-,CASSPPTGREKLFF
TRBJ2-3,TRBV7-2,-,CASSFTRGDTQYF
TRBJ2-2,TRBV7-9,-,CASSPLLRENTGELFF
TRBJ2-3,TRBV5-1,-,CASSLTPGHTTDTQYF
TRBJ2-5,TRBV29-1,-,CSVEIIGMETQYF
TRBJ2-6,TRBV7-9,-,CASSLEDVLTF
TRBJ2-5,TRBV11-2,TRBD2,CASSFQPGGRQETQYF
TRBJ2-3,TRBV20-1,-,CSVRGGTKLNTQYF
TRBJ2-2,TRBV20-1,TRBD1,CSAREGQARGELFF
TRBJ1-4,TRBV6-1,-,CASSVTAATNEKLFF
TRBJ2-4,TRBV7-6,-,CASSSADKNIQYF
TRBJ2-5,TRBV7-2,-,CASSHRRDQETQYF
TRBJ1-1,TRBV12-3/TRBV12-4,-,CASSTTHVILTFF
TRBJ2-1,TRBV18,-,CASSQLGPSYNEQFF
TRBJ1-2,TRBV11-1,-,CASSLVGGRQELLNYGYTF
TRBJ2-1,TRBV20-1,-,CSAPFSPALNEQFF
TRBJ2-7,TRBV6-2/TRBV6-3,-,CASSYGPGAGRLRYEQYF
TRBJ2-5,TRBV30,TRBD2,CAWSPLGGKETQYF
TRBJ2-3,TRBV5-1,-,CASSYHRVDTDTQYF
TRBJ2-5,TRBV21-1,-,CASSECPKRASGRMETQYF
TRBJ1-1,TRBV6-5,-,CASSYDLGTEAFF
TRBJ2-1,TRBV24-1,TRBD2,CATSDPGGALYNEQFF
TRBJ2-3,TRBV10-1,TRBD2,CASSEMRGYTDTQYF
TRBJ2-1,TRBV6-2/TRBV6-3,TRBD2,CASSYNRGLAYNEQFF
TRBJ1-5,TRBV6-1,-,CASSQTGDTNQPQHF
TRBJ2-3,TRBV28,-,CASSLSARTDTQYF
TRBJ2-2,TRBV20-1,TRBD1,CSARDGQGAIGELFF
TRBJ1-6,TRBV4-1,TRBD1,CASSSQDRGNSPLHF
TRBJ1-1,TRBV12-3/TRBV12-4,-,CASSLIFTEAFF
TRBJ1-1,TRBV29-1,-,CSVPPYGGLNTEAFF
TRBJ1-2,TRBV7-2,-,CASSLFEQPYGYTF